This TCR beta chain was observed in a study of T cell changes during pregnancy in multiple sclerosis (dated by TCRdb to the late 2010s). For the study in its entirety: Changes in the T cell repertoire over the course of pregnancy were examined in this study in women with multiple sclerosis.

Library construction relied on the immunoSEQ multiplex PCR assay. What TCRdb holds here is the immuneACCESS table cut down to in-frame rearrangements. Part of the clones is not present; checked against another copy, under half of the missing clones reflect an unresolved V gene, and the others are unexplained. The sample data list approximately 97,000 clones, and around 92% of these were observed just once. The ten largest clones capture about 1.7% of the sample. After removal of 1 base from V and 7 bases from J, the junction retains 2 bases not matched to a gene. The germline V gene (reference sequence) specifies MNHNY as CDR1 and SVGAGI as CDR2. Including the terminal cysteine and phenylalanine, the CDR3 comprises 14 residues. The CDR3 DNA has 42 bases and is translated from base 1. With respect to this clone: Its antigen is currently not known. No qualities accompany the bases; no much larger clone lies one base away.

The receptor's source is a female donor in good health, enrolled as a control in a pregnancy study. The chain links TRBV6-6 with TRBJ1-4; 8 of the junction bases match TRBD1. Sequences were derived from peripheral blood, sampled after pregnancy. The DNA sequence reads TGTGCCAGCAGTTACTTCGGACAGGGTGAAAAACTGTTTTTT. Its translation reads: CASSYFGQGEKLFF.